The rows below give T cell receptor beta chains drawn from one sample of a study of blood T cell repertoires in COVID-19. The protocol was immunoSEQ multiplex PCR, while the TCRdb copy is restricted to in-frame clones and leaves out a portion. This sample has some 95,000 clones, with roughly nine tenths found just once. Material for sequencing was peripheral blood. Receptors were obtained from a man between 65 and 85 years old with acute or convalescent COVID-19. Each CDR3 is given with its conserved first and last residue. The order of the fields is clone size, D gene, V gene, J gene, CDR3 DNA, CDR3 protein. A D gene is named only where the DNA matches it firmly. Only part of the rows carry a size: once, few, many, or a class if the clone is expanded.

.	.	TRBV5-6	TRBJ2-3	TGTGCCAGCAGCGATACCAAGGGGGAGACAGATACGCAGTATTTT	CASSDTKGETDTQYF
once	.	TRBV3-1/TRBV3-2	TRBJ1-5	TGTGCCAGCAGCCACCGGGGAAGCAATCAGCCCCAGCATTTT	CASSHRGSNQPQHF
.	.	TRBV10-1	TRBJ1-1	TGCGCCAGCCCGAGGGAGAACACTGAAGCTTTCTTT	CASPRENTEAFF
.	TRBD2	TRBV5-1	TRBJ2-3	TGCGCCAGCAGCTTGGCCCCGGGTAGCGGGGCAGATACGCAGTATTTT	CASSLAPGSGADTQYF
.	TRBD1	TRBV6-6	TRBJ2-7	TGTGCCAGCAGTTATAGGGACAGGATCTACGAGCAGTACTTC	CASSYRDRIYEQYF
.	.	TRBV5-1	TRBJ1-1	TGCGCCAGCAGCTTGGGGCAGTTAGCCGAAGCTTTCTTT	CASSLGQLAEAFF
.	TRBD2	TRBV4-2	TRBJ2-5	TGTGCCAGCAGCCAAGACGGCGCTAGCGGGGGGTTTGAGACCCAGTACTTC	CASSQDGASGGFETQYF
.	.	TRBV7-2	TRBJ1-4	TGTGCCAGCAGCTTAGACGGGTCAACTAATGAAAAACTGTTTTTT	CASSLDGSTNEKLFF
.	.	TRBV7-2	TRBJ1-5	TGTGCCAGCAGCTCTCGGCAGGGCAATCAGCCCCAGCATTTT	CASSSRQGNQPQHF
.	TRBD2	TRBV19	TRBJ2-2	TGTGCCAGTAGTATTTTCGGTGGGAGGGACACCGGGGAGCTGTTTTTT	CASSIFGGRDTGELFF
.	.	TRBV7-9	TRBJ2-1	TGTGCCAGCAGCTTAGACACAGTGAGAACCGACAATGAGCAGTTCTTC	CASSLDTVRTDNEQFF
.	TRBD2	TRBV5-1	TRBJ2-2	TGCGCCAGCAACGGACTAGCGGGGGGTTTGAACACCGGGGAGCTGTTTTTT	CASNGLAGGLNTGELFF
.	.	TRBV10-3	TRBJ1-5	TGTGCCACCAAGACCGACAGGACCGGGCAGCCCCAGCATTTT	CATKTDRTGQPQHF
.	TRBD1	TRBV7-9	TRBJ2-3	TGTGCCAGCAGCTTAGACCGGACAGGGACAGATACGCAGTATTTT	CASSLDRTGTDTQYF
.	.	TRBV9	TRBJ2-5	TGTGCCAGCAGCGTAGGAGCAGGCAACCAAGAGACCCAGTACTTC	CASSVGAGNQETQYF